This T cell receptor beta chain was captured in a study of blood T cell repertoires in COVID-19. Here immunoSEQ multiplex PCR was the method, and the copy in TCRdb shows in-frame clones only, minus some. The sample has 56,000 or so clones, 84% seen once; the top ten hold 13%. This clone was observed a handful of times. V lost 1 base and J lost 0, with 10 bases in between. Per germline, CDR1 SGHNT and CDR2 YYREEE (reference sequence). This CDR3 has 15 amino acids. Sequenced sample: peripheral blood. This TCR was recovered from a woman aged 80 or over with acute or convalescent COVID-19. V usage is TRBV5-4 and J usage is TRBJ1-2; unclear D gene. CDR3 amino acids: CASSLNGGANYGYTF. The CDR3 coding sequence is TGTGCCAGCAGCTTGAACGGCGGAGCTAACTATGGCTACACCTTC.